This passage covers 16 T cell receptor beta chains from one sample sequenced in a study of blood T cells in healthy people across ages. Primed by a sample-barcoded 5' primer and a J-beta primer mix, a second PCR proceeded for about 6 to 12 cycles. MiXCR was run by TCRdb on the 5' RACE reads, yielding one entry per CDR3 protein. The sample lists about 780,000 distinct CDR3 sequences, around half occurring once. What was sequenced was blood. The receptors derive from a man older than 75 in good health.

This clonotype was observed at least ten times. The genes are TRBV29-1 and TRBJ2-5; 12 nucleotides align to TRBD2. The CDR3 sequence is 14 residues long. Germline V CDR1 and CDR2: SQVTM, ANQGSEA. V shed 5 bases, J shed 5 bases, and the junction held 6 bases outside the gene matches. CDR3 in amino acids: CSVYPSGRVETQYF. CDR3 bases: TGCAGCGTTTATCCTAGCGGGAGGGTTGAGACCCAGTACTTC.

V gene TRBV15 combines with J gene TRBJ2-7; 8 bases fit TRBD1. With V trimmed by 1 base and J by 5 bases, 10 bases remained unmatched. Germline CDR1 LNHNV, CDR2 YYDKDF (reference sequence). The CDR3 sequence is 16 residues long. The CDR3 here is CATSRGPGTGNNEQYF. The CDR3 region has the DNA TGTGCCACCAGCAGAGGGCCCGGGACAGGTAATAACGAGCAGTACTTC.

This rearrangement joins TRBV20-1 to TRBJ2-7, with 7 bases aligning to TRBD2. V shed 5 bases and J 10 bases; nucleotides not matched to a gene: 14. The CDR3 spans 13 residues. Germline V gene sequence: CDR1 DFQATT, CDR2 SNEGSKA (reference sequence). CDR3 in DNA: TGCAGTGCTGCCAGGCGGGAGAAAGAGGCCCAGTACTTC. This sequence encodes CSAARREKEAQYF.

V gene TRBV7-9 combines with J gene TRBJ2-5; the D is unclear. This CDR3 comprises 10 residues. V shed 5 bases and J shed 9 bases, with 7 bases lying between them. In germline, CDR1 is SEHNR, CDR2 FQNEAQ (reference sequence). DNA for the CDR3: TGTGCCAGCAGCCGACATCCCCAGTACTTC. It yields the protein CASSRHPQYF.

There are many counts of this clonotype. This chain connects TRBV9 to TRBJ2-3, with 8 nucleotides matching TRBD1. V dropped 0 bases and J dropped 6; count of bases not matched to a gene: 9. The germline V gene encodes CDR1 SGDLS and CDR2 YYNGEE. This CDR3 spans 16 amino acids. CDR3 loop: CASSVVSGTGSDTQYF. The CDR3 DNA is TGTGCCAGCAGCGTAGTCTCCGGGACAGGATCCGATACGCAGTATTTT.

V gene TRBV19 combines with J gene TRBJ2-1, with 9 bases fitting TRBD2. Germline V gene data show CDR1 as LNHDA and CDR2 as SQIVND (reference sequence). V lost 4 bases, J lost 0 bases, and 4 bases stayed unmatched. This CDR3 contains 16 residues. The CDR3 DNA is TGTGCCAGTAGTACGCTAGCGGGGCCCTCCTACAATGAGCAGTTCTTC. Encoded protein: CASSTLAGPSYNEQFF.

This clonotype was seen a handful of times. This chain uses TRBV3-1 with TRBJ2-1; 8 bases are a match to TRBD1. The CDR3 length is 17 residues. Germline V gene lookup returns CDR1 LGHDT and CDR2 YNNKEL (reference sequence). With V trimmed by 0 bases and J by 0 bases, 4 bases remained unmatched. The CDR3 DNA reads TGTGCCAGCAGCCAAGAAACAGGGGGGATCTCCTACAATGAGCAGTTCTTC. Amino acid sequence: CASSQETGGISYNEQFF.

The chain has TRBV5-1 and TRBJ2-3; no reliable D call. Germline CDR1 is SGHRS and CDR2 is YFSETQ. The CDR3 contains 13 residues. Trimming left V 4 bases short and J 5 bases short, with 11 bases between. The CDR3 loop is CASSQSIVDTQYF. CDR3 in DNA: TGCGCCAGCAGCCAGAGTATAGTAGATACGCAGTATTTT. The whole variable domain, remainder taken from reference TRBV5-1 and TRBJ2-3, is KAGVTQTPRYLIKTRGQQVTLSCSPISGHRSVSWYQQTPGQGLQFLFEYFSETQRNKGNFPGRFSGRQFSNSRSEMNVSTLELGDSALYLCASSQSIVDTQYFGPGTRLTVL.

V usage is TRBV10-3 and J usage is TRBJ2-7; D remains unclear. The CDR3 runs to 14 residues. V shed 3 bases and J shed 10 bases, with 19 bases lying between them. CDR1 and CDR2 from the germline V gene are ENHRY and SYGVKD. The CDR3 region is CAISDREGLEAQYF. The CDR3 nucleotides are TGTGCCATCAGTGACCGTGAAGGGCTAGAGGCCCAGTACTTC.

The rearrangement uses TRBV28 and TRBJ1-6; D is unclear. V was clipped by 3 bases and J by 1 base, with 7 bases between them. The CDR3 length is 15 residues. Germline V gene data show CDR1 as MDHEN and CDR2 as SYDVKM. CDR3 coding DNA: TGTGCCAGCAGTTTGCGGGCATCCTATAATTCACCCCTCCACTTT. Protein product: CASSLRASYNSPLHF.

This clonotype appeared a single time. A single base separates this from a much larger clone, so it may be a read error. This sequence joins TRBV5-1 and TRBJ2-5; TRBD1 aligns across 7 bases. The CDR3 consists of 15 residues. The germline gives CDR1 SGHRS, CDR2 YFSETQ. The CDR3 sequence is CASSTTGFNQGTQYF. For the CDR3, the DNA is TGCGCCAGCAGCACGACAGGGTTCAACCAAGGGACCCAGTACTTC.

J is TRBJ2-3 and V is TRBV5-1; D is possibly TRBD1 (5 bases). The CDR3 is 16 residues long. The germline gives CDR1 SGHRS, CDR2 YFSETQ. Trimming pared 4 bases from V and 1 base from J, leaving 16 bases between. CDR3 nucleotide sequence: TGCGCCAGCAGCCTGGGGCGTTGGCTAGGCACAGATACGCAGTATTTT. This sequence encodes CASSLGRWLGTDTQYF. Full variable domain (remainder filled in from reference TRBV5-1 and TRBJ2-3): KAGVTQTPRYLIKTRGQQVTLSCSPISGHRSVSWYQQTPGQGLQFLFEYFSETQRNKGNFPGRFSGRQFSNSRSEMNVSTLELGDSALYLCASSLGRWLGTDTQYFGPGTRLTVL.

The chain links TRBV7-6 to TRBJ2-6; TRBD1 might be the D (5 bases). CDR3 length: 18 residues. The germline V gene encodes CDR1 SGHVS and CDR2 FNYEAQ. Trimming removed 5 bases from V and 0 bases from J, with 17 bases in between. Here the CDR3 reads CASSLLPGKSSGANVLTF. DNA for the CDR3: TGTGCCAGCAGCCTCTTGCCAGGGAAGAGCTCTGGGGCCAACGTCCTGACTTTC.

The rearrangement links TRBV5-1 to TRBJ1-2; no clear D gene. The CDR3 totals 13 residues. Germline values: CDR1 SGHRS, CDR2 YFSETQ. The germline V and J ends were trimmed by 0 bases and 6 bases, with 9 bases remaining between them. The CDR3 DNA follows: TGCGCCAGCAGCTTGGCCGGTTGGGATGGCTACACCTTC. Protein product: CASSLAGWDGYTF.

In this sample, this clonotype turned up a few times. As DNA, the CDR3 is TGTGCCAGCAGCCCTGCCGGGACAGTTATTGAAGCTTTCTTT. It codes for CASSPAGTVIEAFF. V gene TRBV12-3 or TRBV12-4 combines with J gene TRBJ1-1, with TRBD1 matching 7 bases. This CDR3 contains 14 residues. With 6 bases clipped from V and 7 bases from J, the junction kept 11 bases outside the gene matches.

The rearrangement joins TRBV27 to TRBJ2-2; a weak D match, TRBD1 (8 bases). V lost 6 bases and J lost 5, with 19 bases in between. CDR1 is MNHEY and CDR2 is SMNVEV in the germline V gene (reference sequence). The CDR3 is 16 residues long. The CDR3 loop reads CASSQLTGGGTGELFF. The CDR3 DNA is TGTGCCAGCAGCCAGCTCACAGGGGGAGGGACCGGGGAGCTGTTTTTT.